This TCR beta chain originates from a study of CD8 T cells in Susac syndrome. On this clonotype: The antigen is undetermined.

The CDR3 is 13 amino acids. V gave up 10 bases and J gave up 9 bases; unmatched junction bases: 11. Germline V gene data show CDR1 as MNHEY and CDR2 as SMNVEV (reference sequence). Study outcomes and limitations: An acknowledgment was made by the study that its TCR sequencing and HLA analysis involved relatively few individuals.

A quantity of about 0.5 to 1 ug RNA underwent reverse transcription using random hexamers. TCR beta CDR3 was amplified by immunoSEQ covering 54 Vbeta and 13 Jbeta. Using its own MiXCR run on the immunoSEQ multiplex PCR reads, TCRdb lists one record per CDR3 protein. This sample carries 180,000 or so distinct CDR3 sequences, 85% to 95% of them seen once, and the ten largest clones take 0.1%. Sequencing targeted TCR beta in blood CD8+ and CD4+ T cells. Negative isolation was applied to CD8+ and CD4+ T cells, and FACS enrichment was applied to TEMRA cells. The TCR comes from a human donor in good health. The sample comprised CD4+ T cells from PBMCs. The rearrangement uses TRBV27 and TRBJ2-1, with 8 nucleotides matching TRBD1. The CDR3 reads CANPGQDFGEQFF. CDR3 bases: TGTGCCAACCCGGGACAGGATTTCGGTGAGCAGTTCTTC.